The 8 T cell receptor beta chains below all came from one sample that was sequenced in a study of control samples from healthy donors and cancer patients. Profiled with immunoSEQ multiplex PCR; TCRdb holds only in-frame clones, not every one. The profile shows around 200,000 clones, approximately 92% of them singletons. Sample: blood. All receptors derive from a man between 18 and 35 years old in good health.

V usage is TRBV14 and J usage is TRBJ1-1; no reliable D call. The CDR3 runs 13 residues. Trimming took 0 bases from V and 0 from J, leaving 2 bases between them. CDR1 is SGHDN and CDR2 is FVKESK in the germline V gene. DNA for the CDR3: TGTGCCAGCAGCCAAGATTTGAACACTGAAGCTTTCTTT. Translation: CASSQDLNTEAFF.

V and J are TRBV10-2 and TRBJ2-3, with TRBD2 as a possible D gene (5 bases). Germline V lookup: CDR1 WSHSY, CDR2 SAAADI. Trimming pared 2 bases from V and 10 bases from J, leaving 16 bases between. The CDR3 runs 14 residues. The CDR3 coding sequence is TGCGCCAGCAGTGAGAGTAGTTATCGGGGATCGCAGTATTTT. Translation gives CASSESSYRGSQYF.

Concerning this clone: This specimen includes other DNA sequences encoding the same CDR3. The V gene is TRBV5-1, the J gene TRBJ2-1; 9 nucleotides match TRBD1. Trimming took 2 bases from V and 8 from J; bases not matched to a gene: 2. The CDR3 runs to 13 residues. Germline assignment: CDR1 SGHRS and CDR2 YFSETQ. DNA for the CDR3: TGCGCCAGCAGCTTCACAGGGGGCGATGAGCAGTTCTTC. Its translation is CASSFTGGDEQFF. The full variable domain, in which reference TRBV5-1 and TRBJ2-1 provide the parts outside the CDR3, is KAGVTQTPRYLIKTRGQQVTLSCSPISGHRSVSWYQQTPGQGLQFLFEYFSETQRNKGNFPGRFSGRQFSNSRSEMNVSTLELGDSALYLCASSFTGGDEQFFGPGTRLTVL.

The CDR3 nucleotides read TGCGCCAGCAGCTTGATGGGGACAGAAGAGGTTTCGAGGCAGTACTTC. This codes for CASSLMGTEEVSRQYF. The V call is TRBV5-1, the J call TRBJ2-7, with 7 bases aligning to TRBD1. Trimming at V came to 1 base and at J to 9 bases, leaving 16 bases not matched to a gene. Germline-derived CDR1 and CDR2 are SGHRS and YFSETQ. CDR3 length: 16 residues.

J is TRBJ1-1 and V is TRBV3-1 (or the pseudogene TRBV3-2), with D perhaps matching TRBD1 (5 bases). V lost 6 bases and J 1 base, leaving 9 bases between the germline ends. The CDR3 has 13 amino acids. CDR1 and CDR2 (germline): LGHDT, YNNKEL (reference sequence). CDR3 nucleotides: TGTGCCAGCAGACTTACAGGGAACACTGAAGCTTTCTTT. Translated: CASRLTGNTEAFF.

This clone has just one count. The rearrangement uses TRBV10-3 and TRBJ2-6; 9 bases are a match to TRBD1. Looked up from germline, CDR1 is ENHRY and CDR2 is SYGVKD. There are 17 residues in the CDR3. The trim removed 6 bases at V and 4 bases at J, leaving 10 bases unmatched. The CDR3, as DNA: TGTGCCATCAGGCAACAGGGGGCGCTGGAAGGGGCCAACGTCCTGACTTTC. Translating it yields CAIRQQGALEGANVLTF.

The chain has TRBV5-1 and TRBJ1-1; D remains ambiguous. Trimming left V 4 bases short and J 0 bases short, with 10 bases between. The V gene's germline CDR1 is SGHRS and CDR2 YFSETQ. There are 14 residues in the CDR3. The CDR3 region has the DNA TGCGCCAGCAGCCTCCATAGCATGAACACTGAAGCTTTCTTT. It is translated as CASSLHSMNTEAFF.

The V call is TRBV5-1, the J call TRBJ1-1; no definite D call. Germline V CDR1 and CDR2: SGHRS, YFSETQ. The CDR3 has 13 residues. The V and J ends lost 0 bases and 0 bases respectively, with 3 bases between them. CDR3 loop: CASSLVVNTEAFF. The CDR3 coding sequence is TGCGCCAGCAGCTTGGTTGTGAACACTGAAGCTTTCTTT.